The clone carrying this T cell receptor (beta chain) was counted a single time. Profiling relied on immunoSEQ multiplex PCR, and the TCRdb table lists in-frame clones only, not all of them. In the table there are 70,000 to 95,000 clones, under 90% of which are singletons. The data derive from a study of OX40 agonist ivuxolimab in advanced cancers. This CDR3 has 12 amino acids. Germline-derived CDR1 and CDR2 are LNHDA and SQIVND (reference sequence). V lost 7 bases, J lost 5 bases, and 9 bases lay in between. The chain links TRBV19 to TRBJ1-5; D is undetermined. This specimen consisted of CD4+ or CD8+ T cells sorted from blood, obtained in a trial of the OX40 agonist ivuxolimab. This clonotype was obtained from an adult with an advanced solid tumor such as melanoma, head and neck, liver or kidney cancer. CDR3 amino acids: CASNERDQPQHF. The CDR3 coding sequence is TGTGCCAGTAATGAGAGGGATCAGCCCCAGCATTTT.